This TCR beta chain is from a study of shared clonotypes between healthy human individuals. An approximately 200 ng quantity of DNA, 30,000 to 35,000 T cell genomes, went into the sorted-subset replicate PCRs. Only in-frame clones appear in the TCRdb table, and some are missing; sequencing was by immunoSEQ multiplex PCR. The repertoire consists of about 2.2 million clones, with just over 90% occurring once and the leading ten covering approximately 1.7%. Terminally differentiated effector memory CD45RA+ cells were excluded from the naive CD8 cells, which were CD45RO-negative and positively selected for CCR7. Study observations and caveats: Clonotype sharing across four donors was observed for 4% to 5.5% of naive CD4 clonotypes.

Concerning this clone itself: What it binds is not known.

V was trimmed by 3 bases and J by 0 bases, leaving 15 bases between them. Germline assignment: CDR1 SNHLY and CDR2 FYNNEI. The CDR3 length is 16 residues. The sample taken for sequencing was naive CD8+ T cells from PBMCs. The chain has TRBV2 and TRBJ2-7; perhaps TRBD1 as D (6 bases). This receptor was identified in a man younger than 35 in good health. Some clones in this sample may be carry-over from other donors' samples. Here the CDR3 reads CASSEGQGRSSYEQYF. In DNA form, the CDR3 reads TGTGCCAGCAGTGAGGGGCAGGGGCGTAGCTCCTACGAGCAGTACTTC.